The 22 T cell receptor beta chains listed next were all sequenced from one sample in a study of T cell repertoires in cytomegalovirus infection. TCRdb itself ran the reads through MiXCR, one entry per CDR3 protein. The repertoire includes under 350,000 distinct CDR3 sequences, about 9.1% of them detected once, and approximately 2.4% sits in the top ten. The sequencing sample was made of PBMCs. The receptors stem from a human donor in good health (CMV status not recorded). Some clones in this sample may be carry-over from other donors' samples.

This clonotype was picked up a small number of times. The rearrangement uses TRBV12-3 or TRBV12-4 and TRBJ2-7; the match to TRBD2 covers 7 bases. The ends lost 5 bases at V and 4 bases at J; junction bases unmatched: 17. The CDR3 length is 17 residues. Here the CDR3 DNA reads TGTGCCAGCAGTCCGGGGACTAAAAATAACTTCAGGTACGAGCAGTACTTC. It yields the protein CASSPGTKNNFRYEQYF.

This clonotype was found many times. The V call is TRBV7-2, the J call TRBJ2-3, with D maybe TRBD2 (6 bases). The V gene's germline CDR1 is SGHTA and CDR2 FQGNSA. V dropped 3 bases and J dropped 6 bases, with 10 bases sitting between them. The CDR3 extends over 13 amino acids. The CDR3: CASSLMAGDTQYF. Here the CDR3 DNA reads TGTGCCAGCAGCTTGATGGCGGGGGATACGCAGTATTTT. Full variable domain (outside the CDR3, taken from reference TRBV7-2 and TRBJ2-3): GAGVSQSPSNKVTEKGKDVELRCDPISGHTALYWYRQSLGQGLEFLIYFQGNSAPDKSGLPSDRFSAERTGGSVSTLTIQRTQQEDSAVYLCASSLMAGDTQYFGPGTRLTVL.

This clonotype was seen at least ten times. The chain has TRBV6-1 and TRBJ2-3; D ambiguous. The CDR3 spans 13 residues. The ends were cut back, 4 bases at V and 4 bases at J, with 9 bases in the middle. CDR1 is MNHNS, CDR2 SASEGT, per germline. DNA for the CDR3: TGTGCCAGCAGTGCGTACATAGCAGATACGCAGTATTTT. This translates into CASSAYIADTQYF.

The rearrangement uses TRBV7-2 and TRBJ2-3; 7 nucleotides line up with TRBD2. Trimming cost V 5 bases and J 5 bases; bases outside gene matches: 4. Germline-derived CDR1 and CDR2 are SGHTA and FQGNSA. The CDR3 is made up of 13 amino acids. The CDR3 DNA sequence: TGTGCCAGCAGCCCTCAGCGGGGAGATACGCAGTATTTT. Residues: CASSPQRGDTQYF. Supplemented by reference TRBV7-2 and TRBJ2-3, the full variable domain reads GAGVSQSPSNKVTEKGKDVELRCDPISGHTALYWYRQSLGQGLEFLIYFQGNSAPDKSGLPSDRFSAERTGGSVSTLTIQRTQQEDSAVYLCASSPQRGDTQYFGPGTRLTVL.

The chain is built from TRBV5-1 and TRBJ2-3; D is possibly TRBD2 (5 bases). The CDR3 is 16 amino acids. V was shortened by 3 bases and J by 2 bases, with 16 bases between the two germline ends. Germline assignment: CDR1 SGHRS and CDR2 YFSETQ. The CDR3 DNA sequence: TGCGCCAGCAGCTCCTTCACGGCGGGTTCCACAGATACGCAGTATTTT. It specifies CASSSFTAGSTDTQYF.

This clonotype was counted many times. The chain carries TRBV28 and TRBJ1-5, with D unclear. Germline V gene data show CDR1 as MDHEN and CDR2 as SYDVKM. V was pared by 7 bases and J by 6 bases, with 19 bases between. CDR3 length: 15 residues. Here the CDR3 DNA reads TGTGCCAGCACCCCGGTTCCGGGGAGCGGTCAGCCCCAGCATTTT. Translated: CASTPVPGSGQPQHF.

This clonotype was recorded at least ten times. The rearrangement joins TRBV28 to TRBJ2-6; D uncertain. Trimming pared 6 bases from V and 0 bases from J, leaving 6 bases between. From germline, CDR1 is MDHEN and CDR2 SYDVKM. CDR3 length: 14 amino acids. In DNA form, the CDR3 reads TGTGCCAGCAGCTCGACCTCTGGGGCCAACGTCCTGACTTTC. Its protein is CASSSTSGANVLTF.

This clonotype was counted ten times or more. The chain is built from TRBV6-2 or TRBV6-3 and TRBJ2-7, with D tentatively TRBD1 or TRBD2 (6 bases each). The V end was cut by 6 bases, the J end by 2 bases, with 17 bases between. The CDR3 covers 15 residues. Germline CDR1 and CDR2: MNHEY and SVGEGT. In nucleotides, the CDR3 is TGTGCCAGCAGCTCCCGTAGGGGGGCCACCTACGAGCAGTACTTC. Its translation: CASSSRRGATYEQYF.

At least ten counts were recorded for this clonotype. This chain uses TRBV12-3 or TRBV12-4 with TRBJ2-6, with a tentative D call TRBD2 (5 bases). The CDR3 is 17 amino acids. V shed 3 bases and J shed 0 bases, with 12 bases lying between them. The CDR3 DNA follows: TGTGCCAGCAGTTTGTTTATTCGGGACTCTGGGGCCAACGTCCTGACTTTC. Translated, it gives CASSLFIRDSGANVLTF.

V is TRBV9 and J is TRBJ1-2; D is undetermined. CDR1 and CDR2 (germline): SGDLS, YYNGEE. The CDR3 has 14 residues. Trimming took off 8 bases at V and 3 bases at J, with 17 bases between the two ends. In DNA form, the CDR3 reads TGTGCCAGTAGAGGCGAAGGGCCCTACTATGGCTACACCTTC. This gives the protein CASRGEGPYYGYTF.

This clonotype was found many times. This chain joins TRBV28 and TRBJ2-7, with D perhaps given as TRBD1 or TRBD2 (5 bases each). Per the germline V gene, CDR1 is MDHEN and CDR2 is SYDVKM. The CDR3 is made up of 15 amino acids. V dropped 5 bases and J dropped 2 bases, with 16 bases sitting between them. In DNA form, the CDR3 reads TGTGCCAGCAGTGGAAGGGGTAGAGGGACCTACGAGCAGTACGTC. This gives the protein CASSGRGRGTYEQYV.

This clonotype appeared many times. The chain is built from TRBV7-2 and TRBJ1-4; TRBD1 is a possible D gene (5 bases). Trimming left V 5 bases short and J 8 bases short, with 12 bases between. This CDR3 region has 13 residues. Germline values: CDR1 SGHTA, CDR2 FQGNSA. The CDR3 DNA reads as TGTGCCAGCAGCCGCGACAGTAAGGAAAAACTGTTTTTT. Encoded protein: CASSRDSKEKLFF.

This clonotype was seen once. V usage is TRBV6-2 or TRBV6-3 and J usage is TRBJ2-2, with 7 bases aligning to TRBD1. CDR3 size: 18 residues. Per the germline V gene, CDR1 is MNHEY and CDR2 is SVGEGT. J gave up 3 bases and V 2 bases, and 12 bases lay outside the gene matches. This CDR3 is CASSYRPGQVRDTGELFF. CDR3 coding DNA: TGTGCCAGCAGTTACCGCCCTGGACAGGTCCGGGACACCGGGGAGCTGTTTTTT.

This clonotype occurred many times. The CDR3 nucleotides are TGTGCCAGCAGAGGATTACTAGTTTCTGACCAGTACTTC. It encodes CASRGLLVSDQYF. The V gene is TRBV2, the J gene TRBJ2-5, with D possibly matching TRBD2 (5 bases). CDR1 and CDR2 from the germline V gene are SNHLY and FYNNEI. Trimming stripped 6 bases from V and 10 bases from J, with 18 bases between. The CDR3 has 13 amino acids.

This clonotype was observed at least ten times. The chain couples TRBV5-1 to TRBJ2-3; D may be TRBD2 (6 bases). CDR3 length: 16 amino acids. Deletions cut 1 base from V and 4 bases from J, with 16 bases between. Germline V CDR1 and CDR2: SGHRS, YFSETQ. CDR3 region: CASSLYRQGGADTQYF. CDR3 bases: TGCGCCAGCAGCTTGTACCGGCAGGGAGGAGCAGATACGCAGTATTTT. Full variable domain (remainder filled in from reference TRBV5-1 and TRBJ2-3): KAGVTQTPRYLIKTRGQQVTLSCSPISGHRSVSWYQQTPGQGLQFLFEYFSETQRNKGNFPGRFSGRQFSNSRSEMNVSTLELGDSALYLCASSLYRQGGADTQYFGPGTRLTVL.

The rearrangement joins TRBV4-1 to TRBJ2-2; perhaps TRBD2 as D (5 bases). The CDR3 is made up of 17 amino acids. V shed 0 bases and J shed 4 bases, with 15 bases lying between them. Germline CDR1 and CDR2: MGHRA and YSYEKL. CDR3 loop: CASSQESPGLSTGELFF. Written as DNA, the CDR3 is TGCGCCAGCAGCCAAGAATCACCGGGGTTAAGCACCGGGGAGCTGTTTTTT.

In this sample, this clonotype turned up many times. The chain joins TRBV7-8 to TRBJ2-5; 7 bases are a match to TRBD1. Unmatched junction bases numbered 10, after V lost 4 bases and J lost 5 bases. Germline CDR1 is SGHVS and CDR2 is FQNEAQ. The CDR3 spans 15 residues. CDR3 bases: TGTGCCAGCAGCTCCCGGGACAGCTTTTCCGAGACCCAGTACTTC. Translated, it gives CASSSRDSFSETQYF.

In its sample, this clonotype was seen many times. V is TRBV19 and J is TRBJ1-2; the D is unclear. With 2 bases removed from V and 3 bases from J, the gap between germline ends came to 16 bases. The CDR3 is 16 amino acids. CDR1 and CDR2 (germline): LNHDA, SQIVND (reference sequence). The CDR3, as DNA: TGTGCCAGTAGTATAACGCGGAACAGTGCGTACTATGGCTACACCTTC. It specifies CASSITRNSAYYGYTF.

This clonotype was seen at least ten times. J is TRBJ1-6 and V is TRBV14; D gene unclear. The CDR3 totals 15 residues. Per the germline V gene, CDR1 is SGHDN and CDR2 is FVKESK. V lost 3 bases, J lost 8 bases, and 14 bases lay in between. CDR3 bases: TGTGCCAGCAGCCAGGACCACGGAATTGATTCACCCCTCCACTTT. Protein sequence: CASSQDHGIDSPLHF.

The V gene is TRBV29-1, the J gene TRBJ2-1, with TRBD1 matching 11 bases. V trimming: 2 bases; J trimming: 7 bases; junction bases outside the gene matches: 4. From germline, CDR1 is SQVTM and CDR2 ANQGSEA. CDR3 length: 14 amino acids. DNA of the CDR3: TGCAGCGTTGAACGGACAGGGGGCCTGAATGAGCAGTTCTTC. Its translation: CSVERTGGLNEQFF.

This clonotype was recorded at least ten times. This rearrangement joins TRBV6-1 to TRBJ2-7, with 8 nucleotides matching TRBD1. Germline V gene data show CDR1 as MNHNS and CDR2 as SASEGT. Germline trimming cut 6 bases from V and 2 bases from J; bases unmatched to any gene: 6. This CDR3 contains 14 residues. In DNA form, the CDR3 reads TGTGCCAGCAGGAGACAGGGGTCCACCTACGAGCAGTACGTC. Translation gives CASRRQGSTYEQYV.

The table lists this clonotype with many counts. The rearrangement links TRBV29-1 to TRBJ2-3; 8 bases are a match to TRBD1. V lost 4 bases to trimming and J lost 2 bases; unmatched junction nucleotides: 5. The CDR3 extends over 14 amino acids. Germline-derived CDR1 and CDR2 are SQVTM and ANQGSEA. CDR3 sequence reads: CSVGKDRVTDTQYF. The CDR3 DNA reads TGCAGCGTTGGGAAGGACAGGGTCACAGATACGCAGTATTTT.